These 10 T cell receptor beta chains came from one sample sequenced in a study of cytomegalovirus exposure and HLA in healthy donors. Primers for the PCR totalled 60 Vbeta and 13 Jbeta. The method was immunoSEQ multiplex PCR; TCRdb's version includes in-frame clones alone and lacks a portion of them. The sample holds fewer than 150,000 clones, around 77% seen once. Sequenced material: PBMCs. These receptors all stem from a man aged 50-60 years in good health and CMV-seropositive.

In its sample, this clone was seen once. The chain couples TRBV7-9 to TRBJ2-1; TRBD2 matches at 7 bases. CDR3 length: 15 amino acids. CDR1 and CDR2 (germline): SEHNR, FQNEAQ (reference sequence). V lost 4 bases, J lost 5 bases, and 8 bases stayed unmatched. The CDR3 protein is CASSSGWGRDNEQFF. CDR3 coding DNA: TGTGCCAGCAGCTCCGGATGGGGGAGGGACAATGAGCAGTTCTTC.

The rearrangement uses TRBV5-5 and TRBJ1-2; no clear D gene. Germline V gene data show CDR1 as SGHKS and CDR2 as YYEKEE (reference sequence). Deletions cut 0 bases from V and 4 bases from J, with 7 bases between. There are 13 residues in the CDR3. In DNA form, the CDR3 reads TGTGCCAGCAGCTTGGTACCCGGCTATGGCTACACCTTC. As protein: CASSLVPGYGYTF. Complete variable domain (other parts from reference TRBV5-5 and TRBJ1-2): DAGVTQSPTHLIKTRGQQVTLRCSPISGHKSVSWYQQVLGQGPQFIFQYYEKEERGRGNFPDRFSARQFPNYSSELNVNALLLGDSALYLCASSLVPGYGYTFGSGTRLTVV.

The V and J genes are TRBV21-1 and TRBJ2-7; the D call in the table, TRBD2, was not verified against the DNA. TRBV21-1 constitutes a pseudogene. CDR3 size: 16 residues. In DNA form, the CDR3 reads TGTGCCAGCAGCAAAGCGCTTGAAGCGGCGACCTACGAGCAGTACTTC. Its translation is CASSKALEAATYEQYF.

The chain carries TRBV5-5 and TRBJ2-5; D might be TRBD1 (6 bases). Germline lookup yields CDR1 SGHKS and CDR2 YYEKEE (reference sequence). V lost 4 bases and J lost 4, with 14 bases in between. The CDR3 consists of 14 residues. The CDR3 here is CASSLGQGRETQYF. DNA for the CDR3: TGTGCCAGCAGCCTCGGGCAGGGGCGAGAGACCCAGTACTTC.

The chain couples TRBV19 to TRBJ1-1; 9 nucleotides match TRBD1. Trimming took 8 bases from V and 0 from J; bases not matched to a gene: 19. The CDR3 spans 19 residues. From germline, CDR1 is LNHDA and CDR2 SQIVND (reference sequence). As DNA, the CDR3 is TGTGCCAGTCTTCCGGGACAGGGTTTTAAACGGAGAATGAACACTGAAGCTTTCTTT. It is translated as CASLPGQGFKRRMNTEAFF.

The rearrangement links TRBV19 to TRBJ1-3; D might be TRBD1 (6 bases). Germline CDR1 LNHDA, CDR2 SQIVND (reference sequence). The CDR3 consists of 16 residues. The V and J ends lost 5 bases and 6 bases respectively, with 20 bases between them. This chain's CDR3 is CASSASQGSFTNTIYF. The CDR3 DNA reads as TGTGCCAGTAGTGCGTCACAGGGATCCTTCACAAACACCATATATTTT.

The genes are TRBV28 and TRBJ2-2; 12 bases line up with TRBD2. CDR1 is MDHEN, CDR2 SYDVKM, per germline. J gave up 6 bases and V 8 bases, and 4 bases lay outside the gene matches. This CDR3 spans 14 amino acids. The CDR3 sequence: CASSRLAGAGELFF. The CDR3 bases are TGTGCCAGCTCGCGACTAGCGGGAGCCGGGGAGCTGTTTTTT.

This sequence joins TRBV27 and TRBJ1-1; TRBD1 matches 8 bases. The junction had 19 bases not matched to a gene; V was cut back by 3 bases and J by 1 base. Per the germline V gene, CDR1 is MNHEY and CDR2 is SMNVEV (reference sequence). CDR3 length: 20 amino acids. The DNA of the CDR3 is TGTGCCAGCAGTTTCCTCCCAGGCGTATCGACAGGGGCGACGAACACTGAAGCTTTCTTT. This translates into CASSFLPGVSTGATNTEAFF.

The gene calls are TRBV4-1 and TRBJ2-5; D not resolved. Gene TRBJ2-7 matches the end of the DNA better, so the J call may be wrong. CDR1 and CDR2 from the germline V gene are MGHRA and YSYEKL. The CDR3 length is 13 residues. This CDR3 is CASSQERGHEQYF. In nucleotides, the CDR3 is TGCGCCAGCAGCCAAGAACGTGGTCACGAGCAGTACTTC.

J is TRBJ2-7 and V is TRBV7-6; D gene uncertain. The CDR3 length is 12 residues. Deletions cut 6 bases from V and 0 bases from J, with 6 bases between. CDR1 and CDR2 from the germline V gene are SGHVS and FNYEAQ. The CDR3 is CASSSRSYEQYF. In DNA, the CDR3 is TGTGCCAGCAGTTCCCGCTCCTACGAGCAGTACTTC.